Below, 17 T cell receptor beta chains from the same sample are listed, as sequenced in a study of shared clonotypes between healthy human individuals. Assay used: immunoSEQ multiplex PCR; TCRdb lists only in-frame clones, some missing. The table includes around 2.1 million clones, roughly 95% detected once. The sample consisted of naive CD4+ T cells sorted from blood. The subset: CD45RA+ positively selected. The source of these receptors is a man between 18 and 29 years old in good health.

The V and J genes are TRBV4-1 and TRBJ2-1, with TRBD2 matching 10 bases. Trimming at V came to 5 bases and at J to 3 bases, leaving 7 bases not matched to a gene. The CDR3 is made up of 16 amino acids. Germline-derived CDR1 and CDR2 are MGHRA and YSYEKL. DNA of the CDR3: TGCGCCAGCAGCAGAATACTAGCGGGGAACTACAATGAGCAGTTCTTC. Translation: CASSRILAGNYNEQFF.

V usage is TRBV7-9 and J usage is TRBJ1-2; D is ambiguous. This CDR3 region has 13 residues. Trimming pared 7 bases from V and 4 bases from J, leaving 13 bases between. Germline loops: CDR1 SEHNR, CDR2 FQNEAQ (reference sequence). Here the CDR3 DNA reads TGTGCCAGCACCCCTGGGGTTATCTATGGCTACACCTTC. It codes for CASTPGVIYGYTF. The full variable domain, with the rest looked up from reference TRBV7-9 and TRBJ1-2, is DTGVSQNPRHKITKRGQNVTFRCDPISEHNRLYWYRQTLGQGPEFLTYFQNEAQLEKSRLLSDRFSAERPKGSFSTLEIQRTEQGDSAMYLCASTPGVIYGYTFGSGTRLTVV.

This clone was counted a single time. The J gene is TRBJ1-5, the V gene TRBV6-1; 7 bases are a match to TRBD1. J lost 4 bases, V lost 4 bases, and 4 bases had no gene match. The CDR3 is made up of 14 amino acids. Germline V gene lookup returns CDR1 MNHNS and CDR2 SASEGT. The CDR3 nucleotides are TGTGCCAGCAGTGGTCGACAGGGAAATCAGCCCCAGCATTTT. Its protein is CASSGRQGNQPQHF.

V and J are TRBV7-3 and TRBJ2-3; D is perhaps TRBD2 (7 bases). Germline CDR1 reads SGHTA; CDR2 reads FQGTGA. The CDR3 is 13 residues long. Between the trimmed V and J ends, which lost 4 bases and 8 bases, there was a span of 13 bases. CDR3 in DNA: TGTGCCAGCAGCTCGGGGGGCCCCCGTACGCAGTATTTT. Amino acids: CASSSGGPRTQYF. Looking up the rest from reference TRBV7-3 and TRBJ2-3 gives the full variable domain: GAGVSQTPSNKVTEKGKYVELRCDPISGHTALYWYRQSLGQGPEFLIYFQGTGAADDSGLPNDRFFAVRPEGSVSTLKIQRTERGDSAVYLCASSSGGPRTQYFGPGTRLTVL.

J is TRBJ1-2 and V is TRBV10-3; D not resolved. This CDR3 is built from 12 residues. Germline CDR1 is ENHRY and CDR2 is SYGVKD. Trimming pared 4 bases from V and 2 bases from J, leaving 5 bases between. In DNA, the CDR3 is TGTGCCATCAGTGGGGGAAACTATGGCTACACCTTC. It codes for CAISGGNYGYTF.

The chain couples TRBV30 to TRBJ1-6; the match to TRBD1 covers 8 bases. Trimming removed 2 bases from V and 9 bases from J; junction bases left unmatched: 12. Germline V gives CDR1 GTSNPN, CDR2 SVGIG (reference sequence). The CDR3 totals 16 residues. The CDR3 sequence is CAWSRDRRPSTSPLHF. CDR3 bases: TGTGCCTGGAGTAGGGACAGGAGACCATCGACTTCACCCCTCCACTTT. Looking up the rest from reference TRBV30 and TRBJ1-6 gives the full variable domain: SQTIHQWPATLVQPVGSPLSLECTVEGTSNPNLYWYRQAAGRGLQLLFYSVGIGQISSEVPQNLSASRPQDRQFILSSKKLLLSDSGFYLCAWSRDRRPSTSPLHFGNGTRLTVT.

The chain has TRBV5-1 and TRBJ2-7, with 11 bases identical to TRBD1. From germline, CDR1 is SGHRS and CDR2 YFSETQ. The CDR3 is made up of 16 amino acids. V gave up 3 bases and J gave up 3 bases; unmatched junction bases: 8. The CDR3 DNA is TGCGCCAGCAGCTCTCCCCCGGGACAGGGGGTCTACGAGCAGTACTTC. It yields the protein CASSSPPGQGVYEQYF.

The chain links TRBV7-2 to TRBJ2-1; weak D call: TRBD1 (6 bases). Deletions cut 4 bases from V and 5 bases from J, with 12 bases between. Germline CDR1 SGHTA, CDR2 FQGNSA. CDR3 length: 14 residues. The CDR3: CASSYANRDNEQFF. The DNA of the CDR3 is TGTGCCAGCAGCTACGCAAACAGGGACAATGAGCAGTTCTTC.

V and J are TRBV9 and TRBJ2-2, with D possibly called TRBD1 or TRBD2 (6 bases each). Germline loops: CDR1 SGDLS, CDR2 YYNGEE. V was pared by 3 bases and J by 1 base, with 10 bases between. The CDR3 is made up of 15 amino acids. CDR3 protein: CASSARGQNTGELFF. The CDR3 DNA sequence: TGTGCCAGCAGCGCGCGGGGACAGAACACCGGGGAGCTGTTTTTT.

This chain connects TRBV7-8 to TRBJ2-1; D uncertain. The CDR3 totals 13 residues. V gave up 1 base and J gave up 10 bases, with 11 bases separating them. Germline CDR1 reads SGHVS; CDR2 reads FQNEAQ. CDR3 nucleotides: TGTGCCAGCAGCTTAGGTCCCGGGCGCGAGCAGTTCTTC. Its protein is CASSLGPGREQFF.

With regard to this clone: The same CDR3 also results from other DNA sequences found in this sample. The chain employs TRBV18 and TRBJ1-5; no clear D gene. With 6 bases removed from V and 6 bases from J, the gap between germline ends came to 9 bases. The germline CDR1 and CDR2 sequences are KGHSH and LQKENI. There are 12 residues in the CDR3. DNA of the CDR3: TGTGCCAGCTCCCCGCCCGGTCAGCCCCAGCATTTT. It yields the protein CASSPPGQPQHF.

V gene TRBV19 combines with J gene TRBJ1-3, with 7 bases that match TRBD1. The germline CDR1 and CDR2 sequences are LNHDA and SQIVND (reference sequence). This CDR3 contains 17 residues. J was trimmed by 0 bases and V by 1 base; bases with no gene match: 6. CDR3 sequence: CASSIGWTGLSGNTIYF. For the CDR3, the DNA is TGTGCCAGTAGTATAGGATGGACAGGACTCTCTGGAAACACCATATATTTT.

The gene calls are TRBV29-1 and TRBJ2-3, with D maybe TRBD1 (6 bases). CDR1 and CDR2 (germline): SQVTM, ANQGSEA. The ends were cut back, 4 bases at V and 1 base at J, with 12 bases in the middle. CDR3 size: 14 residues. This CDR3 is CSVADSGRTDTQYF. CDR3 DNA: TGCAGCGTTGCGGACAGTGGCCGCACAGATACGCAGTATTTT.

CDR3 coding DNA: TGTGCCATCACCCCGACCTGGGATCAGCCCCAGCATTTT. Translating gives CAITPTWDQPQHF. The chain links TRBV10-3 to TRBJ1-5; D unclear. Germline V gene lookup returns CDR1 ENHRY and CDR2 SYGVKD. The CDR3 loop spans 13 amino acids. Trimming took off 7 bases at V and 5 bases at J, with 12 bases between the two ends.

This clone was seen just once. The V gene is TRBV27, the J gene TRBJ2-7, with a possible D match to TRBD1 (7 bases). The germline V gene encodes CDR1 MNHEY and CDR2 SMNVEV (reference sequence). The CDR3 is 14 residues long. The V and J ends lost 3 bases and 8 bases respectively, with 17 bases between them. The CDR3 reads CASSLGQGGPQQYF. In nucleotides, the CDR3 is TGTGCCAGCAGTTTGGGGCAGGGGGGCCCCCAGCAGTACTTC.

The gene calls are TRBV28 and TRBJ1-2; 9 positions agree with TRBD1. After removal of 5 bases from V and 4 bases from J, the junction contained 20 bases not matched to a gene. This CDR3 is 19 amino acids long. Germline values: CDR1 MDHEN, CDR2 SYDVKM. CDR3 sequence (DNA): TGTGCCAGCAGTCCTTACGCCGAGGACAGGGGAACCGCGAGCTATGGCTACACCTTC. Translation gives CASSPYAEDRGTASYGYTF.

The rearrangement joins TRBV7-2 to TRBJ2-7; 10 positions match TRBD2. The V and J ends lost 5 bases and 7 bases, in that order; junction bases with no gene match: 5. This CDR3 comprises 13 residues. Germline-derived CDR1 and CDR2 are SGHTA and FQGNSA. The CDR3 DNA is TGTGCCAGCAGCGGACAGACTAGCGGGGAGCAGTACTTC. This sequence encodes CASSGQTSGEQYF.